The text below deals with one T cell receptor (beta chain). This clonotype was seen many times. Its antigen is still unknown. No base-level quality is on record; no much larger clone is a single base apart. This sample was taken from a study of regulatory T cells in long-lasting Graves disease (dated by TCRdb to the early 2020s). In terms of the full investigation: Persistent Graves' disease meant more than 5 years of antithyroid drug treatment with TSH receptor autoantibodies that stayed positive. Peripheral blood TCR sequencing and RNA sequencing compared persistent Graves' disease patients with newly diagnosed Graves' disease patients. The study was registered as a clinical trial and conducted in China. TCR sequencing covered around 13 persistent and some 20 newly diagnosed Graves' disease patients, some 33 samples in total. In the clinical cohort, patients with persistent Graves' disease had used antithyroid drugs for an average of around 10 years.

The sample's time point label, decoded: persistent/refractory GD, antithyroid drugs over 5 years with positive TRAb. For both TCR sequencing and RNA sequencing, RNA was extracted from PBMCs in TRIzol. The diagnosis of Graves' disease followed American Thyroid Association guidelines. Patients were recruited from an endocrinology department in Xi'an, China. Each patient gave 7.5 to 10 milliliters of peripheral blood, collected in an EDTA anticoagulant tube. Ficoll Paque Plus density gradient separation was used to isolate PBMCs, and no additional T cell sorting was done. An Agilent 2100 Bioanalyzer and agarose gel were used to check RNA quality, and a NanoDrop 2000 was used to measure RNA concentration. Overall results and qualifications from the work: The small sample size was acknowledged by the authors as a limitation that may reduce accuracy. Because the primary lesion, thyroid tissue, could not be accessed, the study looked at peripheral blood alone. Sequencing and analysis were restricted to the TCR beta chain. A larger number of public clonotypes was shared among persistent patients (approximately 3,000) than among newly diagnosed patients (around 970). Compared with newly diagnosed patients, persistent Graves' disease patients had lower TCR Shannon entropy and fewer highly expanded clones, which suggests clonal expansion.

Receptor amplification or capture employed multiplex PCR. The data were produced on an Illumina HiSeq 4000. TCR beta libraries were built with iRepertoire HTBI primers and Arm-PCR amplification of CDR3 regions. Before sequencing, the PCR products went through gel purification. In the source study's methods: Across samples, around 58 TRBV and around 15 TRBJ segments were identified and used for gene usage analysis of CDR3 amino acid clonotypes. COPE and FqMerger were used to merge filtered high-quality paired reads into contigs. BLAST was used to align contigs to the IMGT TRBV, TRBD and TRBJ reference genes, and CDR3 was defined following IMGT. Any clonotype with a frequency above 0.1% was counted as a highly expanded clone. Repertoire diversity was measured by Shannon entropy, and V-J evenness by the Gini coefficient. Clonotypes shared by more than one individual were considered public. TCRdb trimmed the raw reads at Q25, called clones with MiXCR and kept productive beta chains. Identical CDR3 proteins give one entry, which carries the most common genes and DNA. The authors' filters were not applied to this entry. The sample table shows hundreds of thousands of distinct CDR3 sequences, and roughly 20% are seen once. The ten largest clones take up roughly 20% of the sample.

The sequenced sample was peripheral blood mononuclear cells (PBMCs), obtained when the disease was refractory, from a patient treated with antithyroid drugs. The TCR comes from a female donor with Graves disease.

The DNA sequence is given as TGTGCCAGCCTCACCCTGTCTCGTTGGACAGGACACAATCAGCCCCAGCATTTT. Translation gives CASLTLSRWTGHNQPQHF. The chain is encoded by TRBV28 joined to TRBJ1-5, and TRBD1 matches 7 of the central bases. CDR1 and CDR2 were assigned from the germline V gene as MDHEN and SYDVKM. V and J are trimmed by 8 bases and 3 bases, and the gene matches miss 19 bases of the junction. The CDR3 numbers 18 residues from cysteine through phenylalanine. CDR3 DNA is the only sequence kept; it has 54 bases, read in frame from the first base.